The 17 T cell receptor beta chains listed next were all sequenced from one sample in a study of cytomegalovirus exposure and HLA in healthy donors. PCR was performed using 60 Vbeta and 13 Jbeta primers. TCRdb's table, derived via immunoSEQ multiplex PCR, lists solely in-frame clones and lacks some. The profile shows about 150,000 clones, approximately 79% of them singletons. The sample consisted of PBMCs. Every receptor here comes from a male donor in good health and CMV-seronegative.

The table lists this clone with a few counts. The rearrangement uses TRBV10-3 and TRBJ1-2; D may be TRBD1 (5 bases). Germline V lookup: CDR1 ENHRY, CDR2 SYGVKD. Between the trimmed V and J ends, which lost 6 bases and 1 base, there was a span of 9 bases. CDR3 size: 13 residues. CDR3 residues: CAIRQDGNYGYTF. CDR3 nucleotides: TGTGCCATCAGACAGGACGGTAACTATGGCTACACCTTC.

The V and J genes are TRBV28 and TRBJ2-7; D call uncertain. V was shortened by 6 bases and J by 0 bases, with 12 bases between the two germline ends. The V gene's germline CDR1 is MDHEN and CDR2 SYDVKM. The CDR3 is 14 residues long. For the CDR3, the DNA is TGTGCCAGCAGGGGCAGCCTTGTCTCCTACGAGCAGTACTTC. It specifies CASRGSLVSYEQYF.

In DNA, the CDR3 is TGTGCCAGCGGGAAGGACAGGGGGCGAACTGGGGCCAACGTCCTGACTTTC. Residues: CASGKDRGRTGANVLTF. This rearrangement joins TRBV7-6 to TRBJ2-6, with TRBD1 matching over 11 bases. Losses at the gene ends were 8 bases for V and 2 bases for J; bases not matched to a gene: 8. This CDR3 has 17 amino acids. Germline CDR1 reads SGHVS; CDR2 reads FNYEAQ.

The gene calls are TRBV10-3 and TRBJ2-2; TRBD1 is a possible D gene (5 bases). Germline V CDR1 and CDR2: ENHRY, SYGVKD. The CDR3 runs 14 residues. V was clipped by 6 bases and J by 2 bases, with 10 bases between them. The CDR3 loop is CAISSDRNTGELFF. CDR3 in DNA: TGTGCCATCAGCTCCGACAGAAACACCGGGGAGCTGTTTTTT.

The chain carries TRBV9 and TRBJ1-1, with D possibly matching TRBD1 (6 bases). CDR3 length: 15 residues. Per germline, CDR1 SGDLS and CDR2 YYNGEE. V was clipped by 3 bases and J by 5 bases, with 17 bases between them. The CDR3 DNA sequence: TGTGCCAGCAGCGAACTACAGGGAGCACGTACTGAAGCTTTCTTT. Translating gives CASSELQGARTEAFF.

The rearrangement joins TRBV4-3 to TRBJ1-1; 9 nucleotides match TRBD1. In germline, CDR1 is LGHNA, CDR2 YSLEER. Trimming removed 4 bases from V and 4 bases from J; junction bases left unmatched: 7. The CDR3 loop spans 15 amino acids. This CDR3 reads CASSPGTGIGTEAFF. DNA for the CDR3: TGCGCCAGCAGCCCCGGGACAGGGATCGGCACTGAAGCTTTCTTT.

The chain has TRBV13 and TRBJ2-3, with TRBD1 identical over 8 bases. CDR3 length: 14 amino acids. CDR1 and CDR2 from the germline V gene are PRHDT and FYEKMQ (reference sequence). V gave up 9 bases and J gave up 4 bases; unmatched junction bases: 9. The DNA for the CDR3 is TGTGCCAGTCTTCAGGACAGGGCGTCAGATACGCAGTATTTT. It encodes CASLQDRASDTQYF. Full variable domain (outside the CDR3, taken from reference TRBV13 and TRBJ2-3): AAGVIQSPRHLIKEKRETATLKCYPIPRHDTVYWYQQGPGQDPQFLISFYEKMQSDKGSIPDRFSAQQFSDYHSELNMSSLELGDSALYFCASLQDRASDTQYFGPGTRLTVL.

This rearrangement joins TRBV6-1 to TRBJ1-5, with a weak D call TRBD1 (6 bases). The CDR3 contains 15 residues. CDR1 is MNHNS and CDR2 is SASEGT in the germline V gene. The V end was cut by 5 bases, the J end by 2 bases, with 13 bases between. The CDR3 nucleotides are TGTGCCAGCAGTCAGGGGCGGGCTGGCAATCAGCCCCAGCATTTT. As protein: CASSQGRAGNQPQHF.

The rearrangement joins TRBV5-1 to TRBJ2-7, with D maybe TRBD1 (5 bases). With 0 bases removed from V and 0 bases from J, the gap between germline ends came to 10 bases. This CDR3 contains 15 residues. CDR1 and CDR2 from the germline V gene are SGHRS and YFSETQ. CDR3 sequence reads: CASSLGRQSSYEQYF. The CDR3 region has the DNA TGCGCCAGCAGCTTGGGTAGACAGAGCTCCTACGAGCAGTACTTC.

The chain recombines TRBV10-3 with TRBJ1-1; D is unclear. The germline gives CDR1 ENHRY, CDR2 SYGVKD. V lost 2 bases, J lost 2 bases, and 6 bases lay in between. This CDR3 contains 13 residues. This chain's CDR3 is CAISEPTNTEAFF. The DNA of the CDR3 is TGTGCCATCAGTGAGCCGACAAACACTGAAGCTTTCTTT.

The chain employs TRBV11-2 and TRBJ2-2; 10 nucleotides agree with TRBD2. Germline CDR1 reads SGHAT; CDR2 reads FQNNGV. J lost 4 bases, V lost 3 bases, and 8 bases had no gene match. The CDR3 is 17 amino acids. CDR3 region: CASSFLRAGGSTGELFF. DNA of the CDR3: TGTGCCAGCAGCTTCCTTCGAGCGGGGGGGAGCACCGGGGAGCTGTTTTTT.

The chain has TRBV5-1 and TRBJ1-5; 11 bases align to TRBD1. The CDR3 is made up of 14 amino acids. V lost 1 base, J lost 8 bases, and 2 bases stayed unmatched. From germline, CDR1 is SGHRS and CDR2 YFSETQ. CDR3 in amino acids: CASSLRGQGEPQHF. CDR3 in DNA: TGCGCCAGCAGCTTGAGGGGACAGGGGGAGCCCCAGCATTTT.

The chain's CDR3 is CASSPGRGQRGTQYF. As DNA, the CDR3 is TGTGCCAGCTCACCGGGGAGGGGCCAACGGGGGACCCAGTACTTC. The gene calls are TRBV18 and TRBJ2-5; the match to TRBD2 covers 7 bases. The V gene's germline CDR1 is KGHSH and CDR2 LQKENI. V lost 3 bases and J lost 7; bases outside the gene matches: 11. CDR3 size: 15 residues.

The V gene is TRBV19, the J gene TRBJ1-2, with 12 bases matching TRBD1. Germline lookup yields CDR1 LNHDA and CDR2 SQIVND (reference sequence). CDR3 size: 15 residues. V was clipped by 5 bases and J by 4 bases; unmatched bases: 5. The CDR3: CASSPRDRGPYGYTF. The CDR3 DNA reads as TGTGCCAGTAGTCCCAGGGACAGGGGGCCCTATGGCTACACCTTC.

The rearrangement links TRBV18 to TRBJ1-5, with no clear D. This CDR3 is 17 amino acids long. The germline V gene has CDR1 KGHSH and CDR2 LQKENI. Trimming stripped 2 bases from V and 0 bases from J, with 14 bases between. The CDR3: CASSPGPREHSNQPQHF. The CDR3 nucleotides read TGTGCCAGCTCACCAGGGCCCCGGGAGCATAGCAATCAGCCCCAGCATTTT. The complete variable domain, with remaining parts taken from reference TRBV18 and TRBJ1-5, reads NAGVMQNPRHLVRRRGQEARLRCSPMKGHSHVYWYRQLPEEGLKFMVYLQKENIIDESGMPKERFSAEFPKEGPSILRIQQVVRGDSAAYFCASSPGPREHSNQPQHFGDGTRLSIL.

The chain is built from TRBV20-1 and TRBJ2-3; D not resolved. V dropped 3 bases and J dropped 6 bases, with 4 bases sitting between them. The CDR3 sequence is 10 residues long. In germline, CDR1 is DFQATT, CDR2 SNEGSKA (reference sequence). The CDR3 region has the DNA TGCAGTGCTAGGGCTGATACGCAGTATTTT. It specifies CSARADTQYF.

The rearrangement links TRBV7-2 to TRBJ2-1; 9 bases are shared with TRBD1. The V and J ends lost 3 bases and 4 bases, in that order; junction bases with no gene match: 1. This CDR3 spans 14 amino acids. Germline CDR1 is SGHTA and CDR2 is FQGNSA. CDR3 amino acids: CASSFDRGYNEQFF. CDR3 in DNA: TGTGCCAGCAGCTTTGACAGGGGGTACAATGAGCAGTTCTTC.